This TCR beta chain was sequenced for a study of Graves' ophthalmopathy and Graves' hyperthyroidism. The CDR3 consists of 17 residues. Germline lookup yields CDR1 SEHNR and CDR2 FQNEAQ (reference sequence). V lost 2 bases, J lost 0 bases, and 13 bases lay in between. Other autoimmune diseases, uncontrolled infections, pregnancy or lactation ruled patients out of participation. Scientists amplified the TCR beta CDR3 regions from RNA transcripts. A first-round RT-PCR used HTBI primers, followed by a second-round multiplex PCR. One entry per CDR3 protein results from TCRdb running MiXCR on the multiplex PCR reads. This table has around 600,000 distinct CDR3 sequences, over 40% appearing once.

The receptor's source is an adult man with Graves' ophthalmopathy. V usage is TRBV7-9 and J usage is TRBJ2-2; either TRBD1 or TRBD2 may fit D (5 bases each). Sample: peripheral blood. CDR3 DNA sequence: TGTGCCAGCAGCTTATTTTTGGGGGTATCGAACACCGGGGAGCTGTTTTTT. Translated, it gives CASSLFLGVSNTGELFF.